Listed here are 9 T cell receptor beta chains from one sample, sequenced in a study of blood T cell repertoires in COVID-19. Sequenced by immunoSEQ multiplex PCR; TCRdb stores in-frame clones only, minus some. The sample lists approximately 180,000 clones; more than 75% were seen once. The sequencing input was PBMCs or T cells enriched from blood (not recorded which). The receptors come from a woman between 50 and 59 years old with acute COVID-19.

This clone was detected only once. V usage is TRBV5-1 and J usage is TRBJ2-2, with 9 bases aligning to TRBD1. The CDR3 covers 16 residues. The junction had 5 bases not matched to a gene; V was cut back by 2 bases and J by 3 bases. From germline, CDR1 is SGHRS and CDR2 YFSETQ. Here the CDR3 DNA reads TGCGCCAGCAGCTTCGCCGGGACAGGGTACACCGGGGAGCTGTTTTTT. This encodes CASSFAGTGYTGELFF.

The chain combines TRBV30 with TRBJ2-1, with 9 bases identical to TRBD1. This CDR3 is built from 14 residues. V lost 3 bases, J lost 9 bases, and 9 bases stayed unmatched. The V gene's germline CDR1 is GTSNPN and CDR2 SVGIG (reference sequence). In DNA, the CDR3 is TGTGCCTGGAGCCGGGACAGGGAAAGGGGTGAGCAGTTCTTC. Amino acids: CAWSRDRERGEQFF. Together with reference TRBV30 and TRBJ2-1, the CDR3 gives the full variable domain: SQTIHQWPATLVQPVGSPLSLECTVEGTSNPNLYWYRQAAGRGLQLLFYSVGIGQISSEVPQNLSASRPQDRQFILSSKKLLLSDSGFYLCAWSRDRERGEQFFGPGTRLTVL.

As concerns this clone: The sample has other DNA sequences that encode this CDR3 too. The rearrangement uses TRBV7-9 and TRBJ1-2; 7 bases fit TRBD1. CDR1 and CDR2 from the germline V gene are SEHNR and FQNEAQ (reference sequence). The CDR3 covers 15 residues. The junction had 6 bases not matched to a gene; V was cut back by 5 bases and J by 0 bases. The CDR3 region has the DNA TGTGCCAGCAGCCTAGAGACAGGGTCTAACTATGGCTACACCTTC. Amino acids: CASSLETGSNYGYTF. Full variable domain (outside the CDR3, taken from reference TRBV7-9 and TRBJ1-2): DTGVSQNPRHKITKRGQNVTFRCDPISEHNRLYWYRQTLGQGPEFLTYFQNEAQLEKSRLLSDRFSAERPKGSFSTLEIQRTEQGDSAMYLCASSLETGSNYGYTFGSGTRLTVV.

V gene TRBV20-1 combines with J gene TRBJ2-4; the D gene is possibly TRBD1 (6 bases). V dropped 3 bases and J dropped 8 bases, with 14 bases sitting between them. This CDR3 is 13 amino acids long. The germline V gene encodes CDR1 DFQATT and CDR2 SNEGSKA (reference sequence). In DNA form, the CDR3 reads TGCAGTGCTAGTCAGTCAGGGGCGGACATTCAGTACTTC. It codes for CSASQSGADIQYF.

The V and J genes are TRBV5-3 and TRBJ2-1, with D maybe TRBD2 (5 bases). TRBV5-3 is reported as an ORF; its role is uncertain. This CDR3 region has 13 residues. V lost 0 bases and J 7 bases, leaving 8 bases between the germline ends. CDR3 region: CARSLVGENEQFF. DNA for the CDR3: TGTGCCAGAAGCTTGGTGGGAGAGAATGAGCAGTTCTTC.

V and J are TRBV24-1 and TRBJ1-5, with 10 bases lining up with TRBD1. The CDR3 length is 15 residues. After removal of 4 bases from V and 5 bases from J, the junction contained 4 bases not matched to a gene. Germline V gene lookup returns CDR1 KGHDR and CDR2 SFDVKD. This CDR3 reads CATSDPDRGDQPQHF. The CDR3 coding sequence is TGTGCCACCAGTGACCCGGACAGGGGGGATCAGCCCCAGCATTTT.

The chain has TRBV5-1 and TRBJ1-3; TRBD1 matches 11 bases. V lost 4 bases and J lost 0; bases outside the gene matches: 6. Germline CDR1 SGHRS, CDR2 YFSETQ. The CDR3 runs to 17 residues. The CDR3 protein is CASSMRGTGGSGNTIYF. The CDR3, as DNA: TGCGCCAGCAGCATGAGGGGGACAGGGGGCTCTGGAAACACCATATATTTT. Full variable domain (missing parts from reference TRBV5-1 and TRBJ1-3): KAGVTQTPRYLIKTRGQQVTLSCSPISGHRSVSWYQQTPGQGLQFLFEYFSETQRNKGNFPGRFSGRQFSNSRSEMNVSTLELGDSALYLCASSMRGTGGSGNTIYFGEGSWLTVV.

The chain combines TRBV6-5 with TRBJ1-4, with D perhaps matching TRBD1 (6 bases). This CDR3 comprises 15 residues. V lost 2 bases to trimming and J lost 5 bases, with 12 bases between them. CDR1 is MNHEY, CDR2 SVGAGI, per germline. CDR3 region: CASSYQGQRNEKLFF. The CDR3 DNA is TGTGCCAGCAGTTACCAAGGACAGCGGAATGAAAAACTGTTTTTT.

This chain links TRBV3-1 (or the pseudogene TRBV3-2) with TRBJ2-3, with TRBD2 as a possible D gene (7 bases). The CDR3 contains 16 residues. Germline loops: CDR1 LGHDT, CDR2 YNNKEL (reference sequence). The V gene lost 2 bases and the J gene lost 0 bases, with 12 bases spanning the gap. CDR3 amino acids: CASSQTAGASTDTQYF. The CDR3 bases are TGTGCCAGCAGCCAAACGGCGGGGGCAAGCACAGATACGCAGTATTTT.